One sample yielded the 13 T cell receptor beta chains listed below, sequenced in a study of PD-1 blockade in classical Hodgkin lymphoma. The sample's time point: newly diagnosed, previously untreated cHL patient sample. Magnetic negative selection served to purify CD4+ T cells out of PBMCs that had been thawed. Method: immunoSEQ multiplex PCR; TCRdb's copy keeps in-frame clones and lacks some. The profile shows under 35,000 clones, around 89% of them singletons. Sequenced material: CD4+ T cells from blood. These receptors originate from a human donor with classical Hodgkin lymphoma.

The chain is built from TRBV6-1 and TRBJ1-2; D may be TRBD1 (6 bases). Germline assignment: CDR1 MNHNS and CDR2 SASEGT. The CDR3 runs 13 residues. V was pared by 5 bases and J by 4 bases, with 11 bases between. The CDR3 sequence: CASSIETGYGYTF. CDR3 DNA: TGTGCCAGCAGTATCGAGACAGGCTATGGCTACACCTTC.

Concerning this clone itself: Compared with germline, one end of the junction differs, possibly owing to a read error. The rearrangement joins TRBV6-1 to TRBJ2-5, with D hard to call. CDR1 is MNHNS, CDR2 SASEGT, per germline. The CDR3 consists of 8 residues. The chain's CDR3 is CASSPMNF. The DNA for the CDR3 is TGTGCCAGCAGCCCCATGAACTTC.

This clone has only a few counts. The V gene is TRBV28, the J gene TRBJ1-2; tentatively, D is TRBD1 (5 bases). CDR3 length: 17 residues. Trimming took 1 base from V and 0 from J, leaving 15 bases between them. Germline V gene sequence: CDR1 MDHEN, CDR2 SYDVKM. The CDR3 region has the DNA TGTGCCAGCAGTTTATCGATGGGACGTTTAGCTAACTATGGCTACACCTTC. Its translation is CASSLSMGRLANYGYTF.

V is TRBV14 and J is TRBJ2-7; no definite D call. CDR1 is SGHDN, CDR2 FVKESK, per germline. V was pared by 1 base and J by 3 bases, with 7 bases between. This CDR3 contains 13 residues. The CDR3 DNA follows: TGTGCCAGCAGCCAAGGGCTTGGCTACGAGCAGTACGTC. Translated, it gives CASSQGLGYEQYV.

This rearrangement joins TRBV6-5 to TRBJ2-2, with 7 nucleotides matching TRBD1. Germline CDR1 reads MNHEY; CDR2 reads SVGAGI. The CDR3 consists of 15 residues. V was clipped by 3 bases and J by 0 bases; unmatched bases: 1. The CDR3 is CASSYGTANTGELFF. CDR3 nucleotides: TGTGCCAGCAGTTATGGGACAGCGAACACCGGGGAGCTGTTTTTT.

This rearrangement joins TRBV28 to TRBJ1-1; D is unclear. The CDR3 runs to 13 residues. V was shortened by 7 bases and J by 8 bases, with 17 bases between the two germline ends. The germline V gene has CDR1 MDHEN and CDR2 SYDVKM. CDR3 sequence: CASTPREHFEAFF. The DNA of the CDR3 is TGTGCCAGCACCCCTCGGGAACACTTCGAAGCTTTCTTT.

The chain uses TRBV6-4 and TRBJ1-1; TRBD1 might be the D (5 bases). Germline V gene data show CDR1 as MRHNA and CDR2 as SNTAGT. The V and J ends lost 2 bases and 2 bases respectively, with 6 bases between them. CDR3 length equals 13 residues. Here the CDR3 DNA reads TGTGCCAGCAGTGACAGGGGTAACACTGAAGCTTTCTTT. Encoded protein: CASSDRGNTEAFF.

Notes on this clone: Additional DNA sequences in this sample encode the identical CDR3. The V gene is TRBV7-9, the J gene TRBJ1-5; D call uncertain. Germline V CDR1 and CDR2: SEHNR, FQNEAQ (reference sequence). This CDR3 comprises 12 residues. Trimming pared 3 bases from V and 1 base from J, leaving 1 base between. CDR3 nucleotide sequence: TGTGCCAGCAGCTTCAGCAATCAGCCCCAGCATTTT. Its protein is CASSFSNQPQHF. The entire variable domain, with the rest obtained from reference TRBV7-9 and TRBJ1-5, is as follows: DTGVSQNPRHKITKRGQNVTFRCDPISEHNRLYWYRQTLGQGPEFLTYFQNEAQLEKSRLLSDRFSAERPKGSFSTLEIQRTEQGDSAMYLCASSFSNQPQHFGDGTRLSIL.

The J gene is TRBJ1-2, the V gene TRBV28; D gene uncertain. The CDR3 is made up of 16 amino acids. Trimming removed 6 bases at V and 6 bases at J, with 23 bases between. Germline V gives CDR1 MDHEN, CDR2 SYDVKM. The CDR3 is CASRPGGQAPFNGYTF. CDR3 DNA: TGTGCCAGCAGGCCCGGAGGTCAGGCGCCCTTTAATGGCTACACCTTC.

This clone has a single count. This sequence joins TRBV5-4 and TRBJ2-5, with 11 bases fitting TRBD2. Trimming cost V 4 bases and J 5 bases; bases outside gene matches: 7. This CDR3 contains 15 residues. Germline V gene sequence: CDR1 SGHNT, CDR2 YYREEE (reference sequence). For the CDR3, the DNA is TGTGCCAGCAGCCTTAGCGGGAGGGCCGTTGAGACCCAGTACTTC. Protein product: CASSLSGRAVETQYF.

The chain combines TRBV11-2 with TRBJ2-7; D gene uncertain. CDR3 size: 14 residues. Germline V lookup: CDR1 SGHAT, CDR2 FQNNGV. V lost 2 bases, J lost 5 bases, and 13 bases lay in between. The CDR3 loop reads CASSLSDAEHEQYV. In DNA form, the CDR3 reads TGTGCCAGCAGCTTATCCGACGCCGAGCACGAGCAGTACGTC.

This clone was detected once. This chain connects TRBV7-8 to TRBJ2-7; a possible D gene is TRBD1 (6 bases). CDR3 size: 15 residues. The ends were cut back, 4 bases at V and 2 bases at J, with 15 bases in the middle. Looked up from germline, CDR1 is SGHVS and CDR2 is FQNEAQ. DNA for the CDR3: TGTGCCAGCAGCTCCGGGTCAGGACAGACCTACGAGCAGTACTTC. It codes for CASSSGSGQTYEQYF. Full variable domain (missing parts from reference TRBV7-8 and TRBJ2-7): GAGVSQSPRYKVAKRGQDVALRCDPISGHVSLFWYQQALGQGPEFLTYFQNEAQLDKSGLPSDRFFAERPEGSVSTLKIQRTQQEDSAVYLCASSSGSGQTYEQYFGPGTRLTVT.

The CDR3 region is CASSLEVFSYGYTF. The DNA of the CDR3 is TGTGCCAGCAGTTTAGAGGTGTTTAGCTATGGCTACACCTTC. This chain connects TRBV28 to TRBJ1-2; D call uncertain. From germline, CDR1 is MDHEN and CDR2 SYDVKM. The CDR3 extends over 14 amino acids. V lost 2 bases, J lost 4 bases, and 11 bases lay in between.